The clone carrying this T cell receptor beta chain came up a few times. Under the authors' procedure: Estimation of nucleated cell counts was performed using reference gene primer amplification. The data were produced by immunoSEQ multiplex PCR, yet TCRdb's version contains in-frame clones alone and is incomplete. That table furnishes V, J and clone size, whereas the DNA furnished D and trimming. The table has 160,000 or so clones, 80% seen once; the top ten hold around 7%. These data belong to a study of blood T cell repertoires in COVID-19. At the level of the study: The United States, Italy and Spain were the sources of the acute and convalescent COVID-19 samples. From T cells, B-cell-depleted T cells, or PBMCs came the material, which was cDNA or gDNA.

CDR1 SGHDN and CDR2 FVKESK come from the germline V gene. The length of the CDR3 is 15 residues. Trimming stripped 1 base from V and 4 bases from J, with 10 bases between. The TCR was taken from a man aged 65-85 years with active or convalescent COVID-19. V is TRBV14 and J is TRBJ1-4, with TRBD1 as a possible D gene (5 bases). Sequencing was carried out using peripheral blood. CDR3 DNA sequence: TGTGCCAGCAGCCAAGCCGCGGGGGGTAATGAAAAACTGTTTTTT. Protein sequence: CASSQAAGGNEKLFF.